Below are 5 T cell receptor beta chains sequenced from a single sample in a study of technical replicates of blood from several donors. The assay was immunoSEQ multiplex PCR, and TCRdb's table has in-frame clones only and misses some. This table holds more than 50,000 clones, approximately 87% found once. The sample was PBMCs. The source is a human donor in good health. Some clones in this sample may be carry-over from other donors' samples.

The DNA of the CDR3 is TGCGCCAGCAGCCAAGGGACTAGCGGGACCTACTCCTACAATGAGCAGTTCTTC. Translating it yields CASSQGTSGTYSYNEQFF. The rearrangement joins TRBV4-1 to TRBJ2-1, with 12 positions matching TRBD2. This CDR3 region has 18 residues. V lost 1 base to trimming and J lost 0 bases; unmatched junction nucleotides: 4. Germline lookup yields CDR1 MGHRA and CDR2 YSYEKL.

This clone rates as medium-sized. The chain carries TRBV9 and TRBJ2-1; maybe TRBD1 (6 bases). CDR1 and CDR2 from the germline V gene are SGDLS and YYNGEE. The CDR3 is 18 residues long. Deletions cut 3 bases from V and 9 bases from J, with 28 bases between. The CDR3, as DNA: TGTGCCAGCAGCGACGCCGCCGCAGGGGCTAGAAGGCGCGGTGAGCAGTTCTTC. Translated: CASSDAAAGARRRGEQFF.

The chain uses TRBV4-1 and TRBJ1-1; 8 nucleotides line up with TRBD1. Germline trimming cut 4 bases from V and 4 bases from J; bases unmatched to any gene: 8. The V gene's germline CDR1 is MGHRA and CDR2 YSYEKL. This CDR3 is 15 amino acids long. The CDR3 region has the DNA TGCGCCAGCAGCCGAGAAACAGGGGGTCTCACTGAAGCTTTCTTT. This sequence encodes CASSRETGGLTEAFF.

V usage is TRBV9 and J usage is TRBJ2-2; TRBD1 agrees at 7 bases. The CDR3 is made up of 16 amino acids. The germline CDR1 and CDR2 sequences are SGDLS and YYNGEE. V gave up 0 bases and J gave up 0 bases; unmatched junction bases: 2. CDR3 sequence: CASSVDGTANTGELFF. In nucleotides, the CDR3 is TGTGCCAGCAGCGTAGACGGGACAGCGAACACCGGGGAGCTGTTTTTT.

The chain recombines TRBV7-2 with TRBJ1-5; D not resolved. Germline CDR1 is SGHTA and CDR2 is FQGNSA. The CDR3 contains 14 residues. Trimming cost V 5 bases and J 7 bases, with 15 bases left between them. In nucleotides, the CDR3 is TGTGCCAGCAGCCAAGAGGGAGGTTGGCAGCCCCAGCATTTT. As protein: CASSQEGGWQPQHF. The full variable domain, with the rest looked up from reference TRBV7-2 and TRBJ1-5, is GAGVSQSPSNKVTEKGKDVELRCDPISGHTALYWYRQSLGQGLEFLIYFQGNSAPDKSGLPSDRFSAERTGGSVSTLTIQRTQQEDSAVYLCASSQEGGWQPQHFGDGTRLSIL.